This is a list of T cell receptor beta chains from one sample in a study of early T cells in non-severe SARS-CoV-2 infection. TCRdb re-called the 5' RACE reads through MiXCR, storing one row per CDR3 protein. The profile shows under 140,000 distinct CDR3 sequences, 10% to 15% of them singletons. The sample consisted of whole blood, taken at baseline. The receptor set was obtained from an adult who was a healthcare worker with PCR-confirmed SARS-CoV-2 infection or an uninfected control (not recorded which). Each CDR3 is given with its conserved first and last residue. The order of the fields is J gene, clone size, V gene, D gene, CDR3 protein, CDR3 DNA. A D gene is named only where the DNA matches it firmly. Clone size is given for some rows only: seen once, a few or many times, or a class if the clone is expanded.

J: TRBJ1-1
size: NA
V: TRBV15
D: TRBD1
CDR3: CATSRNRGGYTEAFF
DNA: TGTGCCACCAGCAGGAACAGGGGCGGTTACACTGAAGCTTTCTTT

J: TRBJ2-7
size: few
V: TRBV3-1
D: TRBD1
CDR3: CASSQAAGTAPYEQYF
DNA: TGTGCCAGCAGCCAAGCAGCCGGGACAGCCCCCTACGAGCAGTACTTC

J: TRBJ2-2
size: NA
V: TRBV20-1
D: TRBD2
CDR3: CSAASGITGELFF
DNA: TGCAGTGCGGCCAGCGGGATTACCGGGGAGCTGTTTTTT

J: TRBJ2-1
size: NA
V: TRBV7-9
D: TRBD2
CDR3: CASSFRSGSTHEQFF
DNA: TGTGCCAGCAGTTTTCGAAGCGGGAGTACCCATGAGCAGTTCTTC

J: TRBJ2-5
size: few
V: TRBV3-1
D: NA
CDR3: CASSQDPARQETQYF
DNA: TGTGCCAGCAGCCAGGACCCTGCGAGGCAAGAGACCCAGTACTTC

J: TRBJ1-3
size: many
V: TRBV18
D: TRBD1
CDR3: CASSRTGPNSGNTIYF
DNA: TGTGCCAGCTCACGGACAGGTCCCAACTCTGGAAACACCATATATTTT

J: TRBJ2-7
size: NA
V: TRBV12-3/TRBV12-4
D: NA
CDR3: CASSSLGEQYF
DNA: TGTGCCAGCAGTTCCCTGGGGGAGCAGTACTTC

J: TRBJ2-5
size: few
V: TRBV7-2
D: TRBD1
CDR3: CASSPAGTGKETQYF
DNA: TGTGCCAGCAGCCCCGCCGGGACAGGAAAAGAGACCCAGTACTTC

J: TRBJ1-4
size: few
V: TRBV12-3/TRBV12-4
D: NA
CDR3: CASTRRGIAEKLFF
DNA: TGTGCCAGCACCCGACGGGGGATTGCTGAAAAACTGTTTTTT

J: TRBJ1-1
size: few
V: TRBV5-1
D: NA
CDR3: CASSFGGAWNTEAFF
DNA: TGCGCCAGCAGCTTTGGTGGAGCCTGGAACACTGAAGCTTTCTTT

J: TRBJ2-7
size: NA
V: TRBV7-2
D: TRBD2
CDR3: CASSSGLAGPNYEQYF
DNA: TGTGCCAGCAGCTCCGGACTAGCGGGGCCAAACTACGAGCAGTACTTC

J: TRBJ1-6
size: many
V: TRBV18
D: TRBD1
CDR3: CASSKTGDYNSPLHF
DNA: TGTGCCAGCTCAAAAACAGGGGACTATAATTCACCCCTCCACTTT

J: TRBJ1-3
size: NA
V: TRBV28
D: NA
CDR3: CASIEAGNTIYF
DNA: TGTGCCAGCATTGAAGCTGGAAACACCATATATTTT

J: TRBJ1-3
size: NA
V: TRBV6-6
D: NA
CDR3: CASSQRTEGNTIYF
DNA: TGTGCCAGCAGTCAGAGGACAGAAGGAAACACCATATATTTT

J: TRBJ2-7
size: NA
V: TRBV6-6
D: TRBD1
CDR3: CASSYSPRTGLDEQYF
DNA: TGTGCCAGCAGTTACTCCCCCCGGACAGGGCTTGACGAGCAGTACTTC

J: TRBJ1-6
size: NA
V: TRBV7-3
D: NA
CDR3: CASSLRGDSPLHF
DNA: TGTGCCAGCAGCTTAAGAGGGGACTCACCCCTCCACTTT

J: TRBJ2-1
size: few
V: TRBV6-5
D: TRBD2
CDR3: CASSLAGLSYNEQFF
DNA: TGTGCCAGCAGTCTAGCGGGGCTTTCCTACAATGAGCAGTTCTTC

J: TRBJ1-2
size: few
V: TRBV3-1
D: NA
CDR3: CASSQGGGLSVYGYTF
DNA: TGTGCCAGCAGCCAAGGAGGAGGGTTGAGTGTCTATGGCTACACCTTC

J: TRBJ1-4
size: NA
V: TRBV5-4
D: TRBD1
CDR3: CASSFRGRDRVYEKLFF
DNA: TGTGCCAGCAGCTTTCGGGGGCGAGACAGGGTATATGAAAAACTGTTTTTT

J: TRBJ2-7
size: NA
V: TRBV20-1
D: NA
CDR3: CSATSYEQYF
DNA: TGCAGTGCTACATCCTACGAGCAGTACTTC

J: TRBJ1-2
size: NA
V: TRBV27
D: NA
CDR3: CASSRSGTSYGYTF
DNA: TGTGCCAGCAGCCGCTCAGGGACATCCTATGGCTACACCTTC

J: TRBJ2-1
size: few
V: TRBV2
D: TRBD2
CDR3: CASRPSRLAGSIYNEQFF
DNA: TGTGCCAGCAGACCATCCCGACTAGCGGGGAGTATTTACAATGAGCAGTTCTTC

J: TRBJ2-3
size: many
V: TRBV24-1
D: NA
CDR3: CATSDLAGPRTDTQYF
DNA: TGTGCCACCAGTGATTTGGCGGGGCCCCGAACAGATACGCAGTATTTT

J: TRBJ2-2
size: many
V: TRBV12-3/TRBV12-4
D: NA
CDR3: CASSPGGGRRTGELFF
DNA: TGTGCCAGCAGCCCAGGGGGAGGGAGGAGGACCGGGGAGCTGTTTTTT

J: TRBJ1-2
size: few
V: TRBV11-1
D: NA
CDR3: CASSQPYGTTYGYTF
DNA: TGTGCCAGCAGCCAACCCTACGGGACAACCTATGGCTACACCTTC

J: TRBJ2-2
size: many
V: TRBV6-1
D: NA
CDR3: CASSDRGAGTGELFF
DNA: TGTGCCAGCAGTGACAGGGGAGCGGGTACCGGGGAGCTGTTTTTT

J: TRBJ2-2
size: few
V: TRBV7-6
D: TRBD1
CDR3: CASRHTGGWDGELFF
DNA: TGTGCCAGCAGACATACAGGGGGCTGGGACGGGGAGCTGTTTTTT

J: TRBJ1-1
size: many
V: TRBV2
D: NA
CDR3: CASGSLYETSGMNTEAFF
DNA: TGTGCCAGCGGCTCCCTATATGAAACAAGCGGCATGAACACTGAAGCTTTCTTT

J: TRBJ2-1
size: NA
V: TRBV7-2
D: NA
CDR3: CASSLGENYNEQFF
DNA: TGTGCCAGCAGCTTAGGTGAGAACTACAATGAGCAGTTCTTC

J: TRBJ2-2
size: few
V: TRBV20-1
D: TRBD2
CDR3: CSARVSGRVNTGELFF
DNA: TGCAGTGCTAGAGTTAGCGGGAGGGTGAACACCGGGGAGCTGTTTTTT

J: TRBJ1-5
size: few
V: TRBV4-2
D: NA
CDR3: CASSQDDQPQHF
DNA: TGTGCCAGCAGCCAAGATGACCAGCCCCAGCATTTT

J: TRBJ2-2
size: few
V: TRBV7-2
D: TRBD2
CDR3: CASSPEAGGTTGELFF
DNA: TGTGCCAGCAGCCCCGAAGCGGGGGGCACCACCGGGGAGCTGTTTTTT

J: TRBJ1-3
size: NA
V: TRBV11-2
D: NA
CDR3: CASTLSAAGNTIYF
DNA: TGTGCCAGCACCCTATCGGCAGCTGGAAACACCATATATTTT

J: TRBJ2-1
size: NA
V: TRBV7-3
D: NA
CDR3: CASSLLTRNNEQFF
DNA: TGTGCCAGCAGCCTTCTGACTAGGAACAATGAGCAGTTCTTC

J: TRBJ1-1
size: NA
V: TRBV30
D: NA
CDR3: CAWSVVRVSEAFF
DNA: TGTGCCTGGAGTGTAGTGAGGGTTTCCGAAGCTTTCTTT

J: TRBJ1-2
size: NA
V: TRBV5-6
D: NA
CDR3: CASSLRGTAIGYTF
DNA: TGTGCCAGCAGCTTGCGGGGGACGGCGATTGGCTACACCTTC

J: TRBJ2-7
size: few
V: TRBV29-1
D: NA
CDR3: CSVEAAGGSYEQYF
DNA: TGCAGCGTTGAAGCCGCGGGCGGGTCCTACGAGCAGTACTTC

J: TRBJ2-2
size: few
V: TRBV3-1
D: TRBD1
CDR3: CASSRGQGLRNTGELFF
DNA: TGTGCCAGCAGCCGGGGACAGGGATTGAGGAACACCGGGGAGCTGTTTTTT

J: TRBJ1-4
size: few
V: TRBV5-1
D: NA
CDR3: CASSLTGSGYATNEKLFF
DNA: TGCGCCAGCAGCTTGACCGGGTCGGGATATGCAACTAATGAAAAACTGTTTTTT

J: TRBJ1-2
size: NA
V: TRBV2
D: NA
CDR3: CASSEVINNYGYTF
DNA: TGTGCCAGCAGTGAAGTCATTAACAACTATGGCTACACCTTC

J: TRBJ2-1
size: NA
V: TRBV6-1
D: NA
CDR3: CASKAGSSHNEQFF
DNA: TGTGCCAGCAAGGCCGGGAGTTCCCACAATGAGCAGTTCTTC

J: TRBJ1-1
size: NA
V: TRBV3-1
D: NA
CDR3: CASSQDQVNGGAFF
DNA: TGTGCCAGCAGCCAAGATCAGGTGAACGGGGGGGCTTTCTTT

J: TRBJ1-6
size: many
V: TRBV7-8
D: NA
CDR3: CASSLDDSPLHF
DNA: TGTGCCAGCAGCTTAGATGATTCACCCCTCCACTTT

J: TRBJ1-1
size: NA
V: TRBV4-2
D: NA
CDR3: CASSQDNTEAFF
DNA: TGTGCCAGCAGCCAAGATAACACTGAAGCTTTCTTT

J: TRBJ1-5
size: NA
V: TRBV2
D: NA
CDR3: CASSEARHQPQHF
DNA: TGTGCCAGCAGTGAAGCGCGTCATCAGCCCCAGCATTTT

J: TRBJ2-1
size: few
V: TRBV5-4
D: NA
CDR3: CASSPDTGPHNEQFF
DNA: TGTGCCAGCAGCCCCGACACGGGGCCCCACAATGAGCAGTTCTTC

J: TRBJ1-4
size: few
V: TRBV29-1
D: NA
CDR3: CSVEDLEKLFF
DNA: TGCAGCGTTGAAGATTTAGAAAAACTGTTTTTT

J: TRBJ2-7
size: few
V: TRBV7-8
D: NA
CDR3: CASSLVGRAYEQYF
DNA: TGTGCCAGCAGCTTAGTCGGCAGGGCCTACGAGCAGTACTTC

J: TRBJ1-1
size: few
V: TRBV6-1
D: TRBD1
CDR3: CASGDSHTEAFF
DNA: TGTGCCAGTGGGGACAGCCACACTGAAGCTTTCTTT

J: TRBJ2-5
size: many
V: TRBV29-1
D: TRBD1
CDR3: CSVGGQLYQETQYF
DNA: TGCAGCGTAGGGGGACAGCTGTACCAAGAGACCCAGTACTTC

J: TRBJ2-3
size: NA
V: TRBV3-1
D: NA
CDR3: CASSQGDNTDTQYF
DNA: TGTGCCAGCAGCCAAGGCGACAACACAGATACGCAGTATTTT

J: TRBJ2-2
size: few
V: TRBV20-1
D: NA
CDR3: CSARTHQNTGELFF
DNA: TGCAGTGCTAGAACCCACCAGAACACCGGGGAGCTGTTTTTT